This TCR beta chain came from a study of molecular identifiers for immune sequencing clone quantification. In the study overall: In the replicates, RNA derived from about 21,000 or 97,000 naive CD8 cells was divided into five parts, and four were sequenced.

The sample holds many counts of this clonotype. Its antigen remains unknown. Overall study results and limits: The share of molecules held by clones above 20 RNA copies was over 99% in effector cells and under 1% in naive cells.

Between the trimmed V and J ends, which lost 7 bases and 6 bases, there was a span of 16 bases. The germline gives CDR1 LNHDA, CDR2 SQIVND (reference sequence). The CDR3 consists of 14 residues. TCRdb re-called the PCR reads with MiXCR, one entry per CDR3 protein. This table has about 320,000 distinct CDR3 sequences, roughly a fifth appearing once. Using 10%, 30% or 50% RNA, naive CD8 libraries were derived from approximately 20,000 to 1,000,000 sorted cells. Sorting recovered naive CD8 T cells on a CD8+CD4-CCR7+CD45RA+ profile. The source is a human donor in good health. Some libraries in this study had Jurkat cell RNA spiked in. Sequenced input: naive CD8+ T cells from blood, with Jurkat cell RNA spiked in. Stated subset: FACS-sorted CD8+CD4-CCR7+CD45RA+ naive T cells. The J gene is TRBJ1-5, the V gene TRBV19; no firm D call. The CDR3: CASNFMGGTQPQHF. For the CDR3, the DNA is TGTGCCAGTAATTTTATGGGTGGCACTCAGCCCCAGCATTTT.